These 20 T cell receptor beta chains were all obtained from the same sample, sequenced in a study of CD8 T cells in Susac syndrome. The RNA, about 0.5 to 1 ug, was put through reverse transcription using random hexamers. TCRdb fed the immunoSEQ multiplex PCR reads into MiXCR, producing one record per CDR3 protein. This table holds some 160,000 distinct CDR3 sequences, under 95% found once. Input material: CD4+ T cells from PBMCs. The receptors originated from a human donor in good health.

The chain uses TRBV29-1 and TRBJ1-1, with TRBD1 matching over 7 bases. V lost 7 bases to trimming and J lost 4 bases; unmatched junction nucleotides: 3. Germline assignment: CDR1 SQVTM and CDR2 ANQGSEA. This CDR3 is 11 amino acids long. The CDR3 nucleotides are TGCAGCGGCCGGGACAGCACTGAAGCTTTCTTT. Its protein product is CSGRDSTEAFF.

V gene TRBV29-1 combines with J gene TRBJ2-5; TRBD1 matches at 7 bases. CDR3 length: 12 amino acids. CDR1 is SQVTM, CDR2 ANQGSEA, per germline. Trimming removed 7 bases from V and 5 bases from J; junction bases left unmatched: 7. CDR3 bases: TGCAGCGCTCGACAGGGACGGGAGACCCAGTACTTC. Residues: CSARQGRETQYF.

The J gene is TRBJ2-7, the V gene TRBV20-1, with 15 bases matching TRBD2. V lost 0 bases, J lost 5 bases, and 2 bases stayed unmatched. CDR3 length: 15 amino acids. The germline V gene encodes CDR1 DFQATT and CDR2 SNEGSKA (reference sequence). CDR3 residues: CSAREGLAGGNEQYF. The CDR3 DNA follows: TGCAGTGCTAGAGAGGGACTAGCGGGAGGTAACGAGCAGTACTTC.

This clonotype showed up just once. V gene TRBV7-2 combines with J gene TRBJ1-3, with 9 bases fitting TRBD1. Trimming removed 1 base from V and 11 bases from J; junction bases left unmatched: 6. Germline CDR1 and CDR2: SGHTA and FQGNSA. The CDR3 contains 14 residues. In DNA, the CDR3 is TGTGCCAGCAGCTTAGGCGACAGGGGGAAGGCCATATATTTT. It specifies CASSLGDRGKAIYF.

This clonotype has just one count. The CDR3 sequence is CSVRDRVNTGELFF. The CDR3, as DNA: TGCAGCGTGAGGGACAGGGTGAACACCGGGGAGCTGTTTTTT. The chain combines TRBV29-1 with TRBJ2-2, with 9 bases fitting TRBD1. The CDR3 is 14 residues long. Germline-derived CDR1 and CDR2 are SQVTM and ANQGSEA. The V and J ends lost 6 bases and 1 base, in that order; junction bases with no gene match: 3.

This chain links TRBV5-8 with TRBJ2-1; maybe TRBD2 (6 bases). Trimming left V 4 bases short and J 16 bases short, with 15 bases between. The CDR3 covers 11 residues. Germline loops: CDR1 SGHTS, CDR2 YDEGEE. In DNA, the CDR3 is TGTGCCAGCAGCCCAAGACTAGTAGACTTCTTC. Its protein is CASSPRLVDFF.

The chain joins TRBV11-2 to TRBJ2-7; TRBD2 matches at 12 bases. The CDR3 is made up of 14 amino acids. Germline trimming cut 5 bases from V and 4 bases from J; bases unmatched to any gene: 3. In germline, CDR1 is SGHAT, CDR2 FQNNGV. CDR3 amino acids: CASSTGLAGYEQYF. The CDR3 nucleotides are TGTGCCAGCAGCACCGGACTAGCGGGATACGAGCAGTACTTC.

The V gene is TRBV9, the J gene TRBJ1-1; no definite D call. The CDR3 runs to 13 residues. CDR1 SGDLS and CDR2 YYNGEE come from the germline V gene. V shed 6 bases and J shed 4 bases, with 13 bases lying between them. In DNA, the CDR3 is TGTGCCAGCAACCCGTACGAGGGCACTGAAGCTTTCTTT. This codes for CASNPYEGTEAFF.

This clonotype was seen once. The V and J genes are TRBV20-1 and TRBJ2-2; 12 bases match TRBD2. This CDR3 is 15 amino acids long. The junction had 6 bases not matched to a gene; V was cut back by 5 bases and J by 5 bases. The germline V gene has CDR1 DFQATT and CDR2 SNEGSKA (reference sequence). In nucleotides, the CDR3 is TGCAGTGCTTCTAGCGGGGGGGCCGGGACCGGGGAGCTGTTTTTT. It is translated as CSASSGGAGTGELFF.

The rearrangement links TRBV7-9 to TRBJ1-5; tentative D call: TRBD1 (5 bases). The CDR3 consists of 13 residues. Germline V gives CDR1 SEHNR, CDR2 FQNEAQ (reference sequence). Trimming stripped 4 bases from V and 7 bases from J, with 11 bases between. Here the CDR3 DNA reads TGTGCCAGCAGCTCCGGGGACGCCCAGCCCCAGCATTTT. This encodes CASSSGDAQPQHF.

The chain uses TRBV20-1 and TRBJ2-7, with 11 bases lining up with TRBD2. The trim removed 4 bases at V and 6 bases at J, leaving 5 bases unmatched. The CDR3 extends over 13 amino acids. Germline CDR1 DFQATT, CDR2 SNEGSKA (reference sequence). CDR3 nucleotides: TGCAGTGCTATACTAGCGGGAGCATCCGAGCAGTACTTC. As protein: CSAILAGASEQYF.

The chain combines TRBV11-2 with TRBJ2-3; 10 bases line up with TRBD2. This CDR3 is 16 amino acids long. Germline V gene data show CDR1 as SGHAT and CDR2 as FQNNGV. V was clipped by 4 bases and J by 0 bases; unmatched bases: 4. CDR3 in amino acids: CASSSLAGGSTDTQYF. CDR3 coding DNA: TGTGCCAGCAGCTCATTAGCGGGGGGAAGCACAGATACGCAGTATTTT.

The chain is built from TRBV29-1 and TRBJ2-7; TRBD2 might be the D (5 bases). Germline lookup yields CDR1 SQVTM and CDR2 ANQGSEA. Trimming stripped 4 bases from V and 3 bases from J, with 7 bases between. The CDR3 spans 11 residues. CDR3: CSVGDYYEQYF. The CDR3 DNA follows: TGCAGCGTTGGAGACTACTACGAGCAGTACTTC.

The genes are TRBV3-1 and TRBJ2-3; perhaps TRBD1 as D (6 bases). Trimming left V 1 base short and J 2 bases short, with 16 bases between. Looked up from germline, CDR1 is LGHDT and CDR2 is YNNKEL (reference sequence). The CDR3 is 17 amino acids. The CDR3 DNA reads as TGTGCCAGCAGCCAAGTAGCCCCAGGGGAGTTCACAGATACGCAGTATTTT. Amino acid sequence: CASSQVAPGEFTDTQYF.

The chain carries TRBV19 and TRBJ2-5, with D unclear. With 10 bases removed from V and 7 bases from J, the gap between germline ends came to 13 bases. There are 11 residues in the CDR3. The germline CDR1 and CDR2 sequences are LNHDA and SQIVND (reference sequence). CDR3 bases: TGTGCCACCGCTCTGAGTTTGACCCAGTACTTC. Amino acid sequence: CATALSLTQYF.

The chain couples TRBV15 to TRBJ1-6; TRBD1 aligns across 7 bases. Germline CDR1 and CDR2: LNHNV and YYDKDF (reference sequence). This CDR3 region has 13 residues. V gave up 7 bases and J gave up 6 bases; unmatched junction bases: 3. The CDR3 is CATTGQPNSPLHF. DNA of the CDR3: TGTGCCACCACGGGACAGCCTAATTCACCCCTCCACTTT.

This chain joins TRBV7-3 and TRBJ2-3; D unclear. This CDR3 contains 13 residues. Trimming left V 4 bases short and J 6 bases short, with 11 bases between. CDR1 is SGHTA and CDR2 is FQGTGA in the germline V gene. The CDR3 region has the DNA TGTGCCAGCAGCTACTCCCCGGCGGATACGCAGTATTTT. This codes for CASSYSPADTQYF. The full variable domain, in which reference TRBV7-3 and TRBJ2-3 provide the parts outside the CDR3, is GAGVSQTPSNKVTEKGKYVELRCDPISGHTALYWYRQSLGQGPEFLIYFQGTGAADDSGLPNDRFFAVRPEGSVSTLKIQRTERGDSAVYLCASSYSPADTQYFGPGTRLTVL.

CDR3 amino acids: CASSVALYGYTF. The CDR3 bases are TGTGCCAGCAGTGTAGCCCTGTATGGCTACACCTTC. The chain has TRBV6-1 and TRBJ1-2; D not certain. The CDR3 sequence is 12 residues long. Germline values: CDR1 MNHNS, CDR2 SASEGT. Trimming pared 4 bases from V and 5 bases from J, leaving 8 bases between.

The chain couples TRBV28 to TRBJ1-2; D perhaps matches TRBD1 (5 bases). V was cut by 5 bases and J by 5 bases, with 18 bases left in between. The CDR3 length is 15 residues. Germline values: CDR1 MDHEN, CDR2 SYDVKM. The CDR3 nucleotides are TGTGCCAGCAGTCAACCTCCGGGGCGTGATTATGGCTACACCTTC. Translation gives CASSQPPGRDYGYTF.

This clonotype was observed a single time. The chain links TRBV23-1 to TRBJ2-1; no firm D call. TRBV23-1 is treated as an ORF (open reading frame) with a function not yet certain. This CDR3 has 18 residues. Trimming cost V 6 bases and J 0 bases, with 21 bases left between them. Here the CDR3 reads CASRVSSPDFSSYNEQFF. CDR3 DNA: TGCGCCAGCAGGGTCTCTTCTCCCGATTTTAGCTCCTACAATGAGCAGTTCTTC.